A selection of T cell receptor beta chains follows, all from one sample in a study of blood T cell repertoires in COVID-19. Measured with immunoSEQ multiplex PCR; TCRdb has only the in-frame clones, and not every one. The table records about 260,000 clones, 75% to 90% of them present only once. The sequencing sample was made of PBMCs or T cells enriched from blood (not recorded which). Receptor source: a woman between 18 and 29 years old who had recovered from COVID-19. Both conserved end residues are part of each CDR3. The D gene is left open where the match is weak. Size is stated for part of the rows, as once, few or many counts, or as a class when the clone is expanded.

d_call,v_call,j_call,clone_size,cdr3_aa,cdr3_nt
.,TRBV10-3,TRBJ2-7,.,CAISDLENTYEQYF,TGTGCCATCAGTGACCTAGAGAACACCTACGAGCAGTACTTC
.,TRBV28,TRBJ1-1,.,CASSPGLMNTEAFF,TGTGCCAGCAGCCCGGGACTTATGAACACTGAAGCTTTCTTT
.,TRBV29-1,TRBJ1-2,.,CSYLGDYGYTF,TGCAGCTATCTAGGGGACTATGGCTACACCTTC
TRBD2,TRBV7-9,TRBJ2-1,.,CASSGNTGGEQFF,TGTGCCAGCAGCGGAAATACGGGGGGTGAGCAGTTCTTC
.,TRBV29-1,TRBJ1-4,.,CSVLKSQATNEKLFF,TGCAGCGTCCTAAAGTCACAGGCAACTAATGAAAAACTGTTTTTT
TRBD1,TRBV30,TRBJ2-1,.,CAWTGQGNYNEQFF,TGTGCCTGGACCGGACAGGGTAACTACAATGAGCAGTTCTTC
TRBD1,TRBV23-1,TRBJ2-1,few,CASLGQVFSYNEQFF,TGCGCCAGCTTGGGACAGGTCTTTTCCTACAATGAGCAGTTCTTC
.,TRBV29-1,TRBJ1-4,.,CSAGYGDEKLFF,TGCAGCGCAGGATACGGGGATGAAAAACTGTTTTTT
TRBD1,TRBV14,TRBJ2-7,.,CASSRYTGGAGEQYF,TGTGCCAGCAGCCGATATACAGGGGGCGCGGGGGAGCAGTACTTC
.,TRBV30,TRBJ2-5,once,CAWGSGQEETQYF,TGTGCCTGGGGGAGCGGGCAGGAAGAGACCCAGTACTTC
TRBD2,TRBV24-1,TRBJ2-5,.,CATSDFVLAGREEAKETQYF,TGTGCCACCAGTGATTTTGTGCTAGCGGGGAGGGAAGAGGCGAAAGAGACCCAGTACTTC
.,TRBV18,TRBJ1-1,.,CASSATGDTEAFF,TGTGCCAGCTCAGCGACAGGTGACACTGAAGCTTTCTTT
TRBD1,TRBV5-6,TRBJ2-1,.,CASSWRTGAKYNEQFF,TGTGCCAGCAGCTGGAGGACAGGGGCAAAATACAATGAGCAGTTCTTC
TRBD1,TRBV29-1,TRBJ2-5,.,CSVVTGGQETQYF,TGCAGCGTTGTAACAGGGGGACAAGAGACCCAGTACTTC
.,TRBV10-1,TRBJ1-1,.,CASSDLEGSGNTEAFF,TGCGCCAGCAGTGACCTCGAGGGTTCAGGGAACACTGAAGCTTTCTTT
TRBD1,TRBV5-1,TRBJ1-5,.,CASSLSAGGAGQPQHF,TGCGCCAGCAGCTTATCAGCAGGGGGCGCGGGTCAGCCCCAGCATTTT
.,TRBV18,TRBJ1-1,once,CASSLLPGEPNTEAFF,TGTGCCAGCTCATTGTTACCAGGGGAACCGAACACTGAAGCTTTCTTT
TRBD1,TRBV15,TRBJ2-7,.,CATSGDRGGYEQYF,TGTGCCACCAGCGGCGACAGGGGGGGATACGAGCAGTACTTC
TRBD2,TRBV9,TRBJ2-5,.,CASSGTSGGTLGETQYF,TGTGCCAGCAGCGGAACTAGCGGGGGGACCCTTGGAGAGACCCAGTACTTC
TRBD1,TRBV18,TRBJ2-7,.,CASSPRDRAVQYF,TGTGCCAGCTCACCCCGGGACAGGGCGGTGCAGTACTTC
.,TRBV11-2,TRBJ1-4,once,CASSLGGAQNEKLFF,TGTGCCAGCAGCTTAGGTGGGGCTCAGAATGAAAAACTGTTTTTT
TRBD1,TRBV3-1/TRBV3-2,TRBJ2-7,.,CASSISTGGWDEQYF,TGTGCCAGCAGCATCTCGACAGGGGGCTGGGACGAGCAGTACTTC
.,TRBV5-1,TRBJ2-1,.,CASKQGGHNEQFF,TGCGCCAGCAAACAGGGTGGTCACAATGAGCAGTTCTTC
TRBD1,TRBV2,TRBJ1-2,.,CASRLGQGANLIHGYTF,TGTGCCAGCAGGTTAGGACAGGGGGCCAATCTCATACATGGCTACACCTTC
.,TRBV7-3,TRBJ2-1,.,CASSRDTYNEQFF,TGTGCCAGCAGCAGGGACACCTACAATGAGCAGTTCTTC
.,TRBV3-1/TRBV3-2,TRBJ1-4,.,CASNSATNEKLFF,TGTGCCAGCAACTCTGCAACTAATGAAAAACTGTTTTTT
.,TRBV6-5,TRBJ1-4,.,CASSYFPFSTNEKLFF,TGTGCCAGCAGTTATTTCCCCTTTTCAACTAATGAAAAACTGTTTTTT
TRBD1,TRBV27,TRBJ2-2,.,CASSPQGVNTGELFF,TGTGCCAGCAGTCCCCAGGGGGTGAACACCGGGGAGCTGTTTTTT
.,TRBV25-1,TRBJ1-1,once,CASSEFFFSGTPNTEAFF,TGTGCCAGCAGTGAATTTTTCTTTTCAGGGACACCGAACACTGAAGCTTTCTTT
.,TRBV30,TRBJ1-1,.,CAWSVLQQDTEAFF,TGTGCCTGGAGTGTACTACAACAAGACACTGAAGCTTTCTTT
.,TRBV28,TRBJ1-2,.,CASRGGGYGYTF,TGTGCCAGCAGAGGCGGAGGCTATGGCTACACCTTC
.,TRBV29-1,TRBJ2-1,few,CSVEFVVSSEQFF,TGCAGCGTTGAATTCGTTGTGTCCAGTGAGCAGTTCTTC
TRBD1,TRBV4-1,TRBJ1-1,.,CASSHDDRALIQAFF,TGCGCCAGCAGCCATGACGACAGGGCGTTAATCCAAGCTTTCTTT
TRBD2,TRBV29-1,TRBJ2-1,.,CSVFGLAGGHISYNEQFF,TGCAGCGTTTTCGGACTAGCGGGGGGTCACATCTCCTACAATGAGCAGTTCTTC
.,TRBV5-1,TRBJ1-5,.,CASRGVFNQPQHF,TGCGCCAGCAGAGGGGTTTTCAATCAGCCCCAGCATTTT